These 7 T cell receptor beta chains came from one sample sequenced in a study of blood T cell repertoires in COVID-19. Measured with immunoSEQ multiplex PCR; TCRdb has only the in-frame clones, and not every one. The sample includes approximately 160,000 clones, around 85% seen only once; the top ten take about 1.2%. Input material: peripheral blood. The receptors shown here come from a man aged 55 to 70 who had recovered from COVID-19.

This sequence joins TRBV11-2 and TRBJ2-4; D may match TRBD1 or TRBD2 (6 bases each). The germline V gene encodes CDR1 SGHAT and CDR2 FQNNGV. Trimming removed 5 bases at V and 5 bases at J, with 10 bases between. The CDR3 runs to 13 residues. The CDR3 sequence is CASSLGGQNIQYF. The CDR3, as DNA: TGTGCCAGCAGCCTAGGGGGGCAAAACATTCAGTACTTC.

The V gene is TRBV7-6, the J gene TRBJ1-5; 8 bases match TRBD1. The junction had 11 bases not matched to a gene; V was cut back by 4 bases and J by 0 bases. CDR3 length: 18 residues. The germline CDR1 and CDR2 sequences are SGHVS and FNYEAQ. This CDR3 reads CASSSDRGNRYSNQPQHF. In DNA form, the CDR3 reads TGTGCCAGCAGCTCAGACAGGGGAAACCGTTATAGCAATCAGCCCCAGCATTTT.

V and J are TRBV19 and TRBJ2-7; 8 bases agree with TRBD1. Germline V lookup: CDR1 LNHDA, CDR2 SQIVND (reference sequence). V lost 5 bases, J lost 6 bases, and 12 bases stayed unmatched. The CDR3 sequence is 15 residues long. The CDR3 region has the DNA TGTGCCAGTAGTCCAGGACAGGGTAGGGTCGGCGAGCAGTACTTC. Translating it yields CASSPGQGRVGEQYF. The full variable domain, with the rest looked up from reference TRBV19 and TRBJ2-7, is DGGITQSPKYLFRKEGQNVTLSCEQNLNHDAMYWYRQDPGQGLRLIYYSQIVNDFQKGDIAEGYSVSREKKESFPLTVTSAQKNPTAFYLCASSPGQGRVGEQYFGPGTRLTVT.

The rearrangement joins TRBV15 to TRBJ1-2, with 8 bases that match TRBD1. Germline V CDR1 and CDR2: LNHNV, YYDKDF (reference sequence). Losses at the gene ends were 1 base for V and 6 bases for J; bases not matched to a gene: 7. The length of the CDR3 is 15 residues. The CDR3 bases are TGTGCCACCAGCAGAGTAGGACAGGGAACCGATGGCTACACCTTC. Its translation is CATSRVGQGTDGYTF.

The count of this clone is one. The chain recombines TRBV19 with TRBJ1-2; possibly TRBD1 for D (6 bases). Trimming removed 5 bases at V and 4 bases at J, with 14 bases between. Germline V gene sequence: CDR1 LNHDA, CDR2 SQIVND (reference sequence). The CDR3 consists of 14 residues. The CDR3 DNA is TGTGCCAGTAGTTCACAGGGTTTCGGCTATGGCTACACCTTC. This sequence encodes CASSSQGFGYGYTF.

CDR3 sequence: CASSQSRGAGNQPQHF. Here the CDR3 DNA reads TGTGCCAGCAGCCAATCCCGGGGGGCAGGCAATCAGCCCCAGCATTTT. The V and J genes are TRBV16 and TRBJ1-5; a possible D gene is TRBD1 (6 bases). Per germline, CDR1 KGHSY and CDR2 FQNENV. The V gene lost 0 bases and the J gene lost 2 bases, with 11 bases spanning the gap. There are 16 residues in the CDR3.

This clone was counted once. J is TRBJ2-3 and V is TRBV7-3, with 7 positions matching TRBD2. Germline V gene data show CDR1 as SGHTA and CDR2 as FQGTGA. The CDR3 spans 15 residues. V shed 4 bases and J 6 bases; nucleotides not matched to a gene: 10. CDR3 DNA sequence: TGTGCCAGCAGCTCCCTCACGGGACTAAGGGATACGCAGTATTTT. Residues: CASSSLTGLRDTQYF.